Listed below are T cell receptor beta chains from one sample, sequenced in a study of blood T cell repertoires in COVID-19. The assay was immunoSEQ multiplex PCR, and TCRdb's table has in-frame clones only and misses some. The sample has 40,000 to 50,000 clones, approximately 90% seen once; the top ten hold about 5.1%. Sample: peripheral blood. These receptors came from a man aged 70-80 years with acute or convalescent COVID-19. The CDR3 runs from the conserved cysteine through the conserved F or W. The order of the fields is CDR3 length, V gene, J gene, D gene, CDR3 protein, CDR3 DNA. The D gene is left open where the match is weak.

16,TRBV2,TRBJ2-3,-,CASRFEGALQGDTQYF,TGTGCCAGCAGGTTCGAAGGGGCACTCCAGGGGGATACGCAGTATTTT
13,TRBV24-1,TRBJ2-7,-,CATSDLYGYEQYF,TGTGCCACCAGTGATTTATACGGGTACGAGCAGTACTTC
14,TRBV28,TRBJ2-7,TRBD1,CASSLTGIIYEQYF,TGTGCCAGCAGTTTGACAGGGATTATCTACGAGCAGTACTTC
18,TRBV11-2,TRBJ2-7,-,CASSSSNLGGLSSYEQYF,TGTGCCAGCAGCTCCTCCAATTTGGGGGGGCTAAGCTCCTACGAGCAGTACTTC
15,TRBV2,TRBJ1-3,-,CASSERGISGNTIYF,TGTGCCAGCAGTGAACGGGGAATCTCTGGAAACACCATATATTTT
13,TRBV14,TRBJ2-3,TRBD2,CASSPEGRVTQYF,TGTGCCAGCAGCCCCGAGGGGAGGGTGACGCAGTATTTT
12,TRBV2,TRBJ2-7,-,CASSESGGKQYF,TGTGCCAGCAGTGAGTCGGGGGGCAAGCAGTACTTC
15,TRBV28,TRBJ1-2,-,CASSLKHANLYGYTF,TGTGCCAGCAGTTTAAAACACGCCAACCTCTATGGCTACACCTTC
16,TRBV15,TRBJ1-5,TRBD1,CATSERARGPGQPQHF,TGTGCCACCAGCGAGAGGGCCAGGGGGCCGGGTCAGCCCCAGCATTTT
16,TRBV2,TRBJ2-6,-,CASSDAQPSGANVLTF,TGTGCCAGCAGTGACGCACAGCCCTCTGGGGCCAACGTCCTGACTTTC
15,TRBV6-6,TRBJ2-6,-,CASSHTGSGANVLTF,TGTGCCAGCAGTCATACAGGGTCTGGGGCCAACGTCCTGACTTTC
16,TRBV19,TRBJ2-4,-,CASSMFDGIAKNIQYF,TGTGCCAGTAGTATGTTCGACGGGATAGCCAAAAACATTCAGTACTTC
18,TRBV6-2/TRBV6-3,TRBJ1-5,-,CASSYNEMQAYSNQPQHF,TGTGCCAGCAGTTACAATGAGATGCAGGCTTATAGCAATCAGCCCCAGCATTTT
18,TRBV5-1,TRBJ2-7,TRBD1,CASSLGPLGTGGSYEQYF,TGCGCCAGCAGCTTAGGACCGTTGGGGACAGGTGGTTCCTACGAGCAGTACTTC
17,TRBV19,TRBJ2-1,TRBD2,CASSITTSGGSYNEQFF,TGTGCCAGTAGTATTACTACTAGCGGGGGTTCCTACAATGAGCAGTTCTTC
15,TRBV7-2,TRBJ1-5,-,CASSQISQGYQPQHF,TGTGCCAGCAGCCAAATCAGCCAGGGGTATCAGCCCCAGCATTTT
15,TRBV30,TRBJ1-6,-,CAWSVGGYYNSPLHF,TGTGCCTGGAGTGTGGGGGGGTACTATAATTCACCCCTCCACTTT
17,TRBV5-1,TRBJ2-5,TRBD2,CASSLGGVAGAQETQYF,TGCGCCAGCAGCTTGGGAGGGGTAGCGGGGGCCCAAGAGACCCAGTACTTC
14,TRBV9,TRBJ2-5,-,CASSDPGSGETQYF,TGTGCCAGCAGCGATCCGGGGAGCGGAGAGACCCAGTACTTC
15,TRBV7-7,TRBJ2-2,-,CASSLVSGGTGELFF,TGTGCCAGCAGCCTCGTCAGTGGGGGGACCGGGGAGCTGTTTTTT
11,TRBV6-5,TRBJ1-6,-,CATRQSSPLHF,TGTGCCACTAGACAGTCTTCACCCCTCCACTTT
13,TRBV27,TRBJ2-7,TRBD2,CASTGGAQYEQYF,TGTGCCAGCACGGGGGGGGCGCAGTACGAGCAGTACTTC
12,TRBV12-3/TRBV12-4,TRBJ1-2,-,CASSLAPKGYTF,TGTGCCAGCAGTTTAGCGCCTAAAGGCTACACCTTC
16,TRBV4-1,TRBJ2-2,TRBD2,CASSTRTSGDTGELFF,TGCGCCAGCAGCACACGGACTAGCGGAGATACCGGGGAGCTGTTTTTT
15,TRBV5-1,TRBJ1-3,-,CASSYLGDPGNTIYF,TGCGCCAGCAGCTACTTAGGGGATCCTGGAAACACCATATATTTT
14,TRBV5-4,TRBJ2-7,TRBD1,CASSLGQGAYEQYF,TGTGCCAGCAGCTTGGGACAGGGAGCCTACGAGCAGTACTTC
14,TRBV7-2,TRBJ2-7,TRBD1,CASSSAGQGYEQYF,TGTGCCAGCAGCTCAGCGGGACAGGGCTACGAGCAGTACTTC
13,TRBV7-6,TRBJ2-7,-,CASSDTGVGEQYF,TGTGCCAGCAGCGACACAGGAGTCGGGGAGCAGTACTTC
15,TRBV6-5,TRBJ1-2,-,CASSYSAAVDYGYTF,TGTGCCAGCAGTTACTCGGCCGCGGTGGACTATGGCTACACCTTC
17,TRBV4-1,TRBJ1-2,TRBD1,CASSQAPYQGELIGYTF,TGCGCCAGCAGCCAAGCTCCTTACCAGGGGGAGTTGATCGGCTACACCTTC